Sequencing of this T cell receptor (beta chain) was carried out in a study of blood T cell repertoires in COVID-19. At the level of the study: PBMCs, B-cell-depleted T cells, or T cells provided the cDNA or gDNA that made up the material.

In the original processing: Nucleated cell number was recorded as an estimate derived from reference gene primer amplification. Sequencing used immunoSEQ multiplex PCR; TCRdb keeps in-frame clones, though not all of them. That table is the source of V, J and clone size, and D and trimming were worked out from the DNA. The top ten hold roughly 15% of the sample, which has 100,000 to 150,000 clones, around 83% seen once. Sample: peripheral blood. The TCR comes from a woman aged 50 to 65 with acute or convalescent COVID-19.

Here the CDR3 reads CASSLAGGVNEQFF. The CDR3 DNA reads as TGTGCCAGCAGTCTAGCGGGGGGGGTCAATGAGCAGTTCTTC. The chain employs TRBV25-1 and TRBJ2-1, with 12 bases fitting TRBD2. This CDR3 is built from 14 residues. V was clipped by 5 bases and J by 6 bases; unmatched bases: 2. Per the germline V gene, CDR1 is MGHDK and CDR2 is SYGVNS.